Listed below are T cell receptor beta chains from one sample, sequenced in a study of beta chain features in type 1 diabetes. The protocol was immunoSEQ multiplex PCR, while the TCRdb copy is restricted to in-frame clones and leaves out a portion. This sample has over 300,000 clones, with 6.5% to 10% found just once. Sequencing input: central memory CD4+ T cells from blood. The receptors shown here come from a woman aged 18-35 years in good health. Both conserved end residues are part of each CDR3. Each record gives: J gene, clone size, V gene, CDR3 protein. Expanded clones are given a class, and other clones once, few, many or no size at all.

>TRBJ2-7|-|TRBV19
CASSFRTADYEQYF
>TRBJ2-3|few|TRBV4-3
CASSQVLAGRADTQYF
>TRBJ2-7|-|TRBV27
CASSLTGAWYEQYF
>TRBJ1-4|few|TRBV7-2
CASSLAGQGSGEKLFF
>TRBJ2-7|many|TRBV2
CASSESSRWEQYF
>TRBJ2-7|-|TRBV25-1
CASSEQGVGAYEQYF
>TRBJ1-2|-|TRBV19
CASSSPNGRSYTF
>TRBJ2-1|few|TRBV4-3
CASSQDFSARGEQFF
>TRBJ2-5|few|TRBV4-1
CASSQDRLIARQGNEETQYF
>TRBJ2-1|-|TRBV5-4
CASSQDSGRTNEQFF
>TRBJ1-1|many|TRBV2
CASMRGEGNTEAFF
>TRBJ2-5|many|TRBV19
CASKDYQETQYF
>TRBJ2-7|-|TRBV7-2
CASSRPGTGGYEQYF
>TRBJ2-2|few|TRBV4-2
CASSRGGLAGTGELFF
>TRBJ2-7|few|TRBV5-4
CASSRGSPGGYEQYF
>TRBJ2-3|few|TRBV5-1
CASSLGLATDTQYF
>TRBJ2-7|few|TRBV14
CASSRDRDIEQYF
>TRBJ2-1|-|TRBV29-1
CSVEDTGLAANEQFF
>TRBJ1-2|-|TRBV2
CASSETAYGYTF
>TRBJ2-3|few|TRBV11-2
CASTRHDTQYF
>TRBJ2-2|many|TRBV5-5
CASSLAWDRAGELFF
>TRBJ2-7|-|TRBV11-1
CASSRGLAGYEQYF
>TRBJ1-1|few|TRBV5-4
CASSLDRGLITEAFF
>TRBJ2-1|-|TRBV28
CASRASGGRQFF
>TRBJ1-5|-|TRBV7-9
CASSLDVQGPRPQHF
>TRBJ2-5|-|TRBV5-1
CASRPVNFQETQYF
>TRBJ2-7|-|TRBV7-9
CASSLMGSSYEQYF
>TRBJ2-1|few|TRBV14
CASSQGIGRGREQFF